A selection of T cell receptor beta chains follows, all from one sample in a study of cytomegalovirus exposure and HLA in healthy donors. Here immunoSEQ multiplex PCR was the method, and the copy in TCRdb shows in-frame clones only, minus some. The data contain over 45,000 clones, roughly 88% of them singletons. Sequencing was carried out using PBMCs. The source of these receptors is a woman in her twenties or thirties in good health and CMV-seronegative. CDR3s include the opening cysteine and the closing phenylalanine or tryptophan. The D gene is left open where the match is weak. Rows give clone size only sometimes, using once, few, many, or a class for an expanded clone.

j_gene	v_gene	abundance	d_gene	CDR3aa	CDR3nt
TRBJ2-7	TRBV5-1	NA	NA	CASSFTSGVYEQYF	TGCGCCAGCAGCTTCACCTCAGGGGTCTACGAGCAGTACTTC
TRBJ2-7	TRBV5-6	NA	NA	CASSLSQSSYEQYF	TGTGCCAGCAGCTTGTCACAGAGCTCCTACGAGCAGTACTTC
TRBJ2-3	TRBV7-9	NA	TRBD2	CASSSSLAVPPDTQYF	TGTGCCAGCAGCTCCTCACTAGCGGTCCCCCCAGATACGCAGTATTTT
TRBJ2-7	TRBV28	NA	TRBD1	CASSPSRGSREQYF	TGTGCCAGCAGTCCCAGCAGGGGGTCTAGGGAGCAGTACTTC
TRBJ1-2	TRBV15	once	TRBD1	CATSSLWGQANYGYTF	TGTGCCACCAGCAGTCTCTGGGGACAGGCCAACTATGGCTACACCTTC
TRBJ2-7	TRBV5-1	NA	TRBD2	CASSFLAGGPSAEQYF	TGCGCCAGCAGCTTCTTAGCGGGAGGGCCTTCGGCCGAGCAGTACTTC
TRBJ2-7	TRBV11-2	NA	NA	CASSLAVGRDYEQYF	TGTGCCAGCAGCTTAGCCGTCGGGCGGGACTACGAGCAGTACTTC
TRBJ1-3	TRBV7-2	NA	NA	CASSIRGYSGNTIYF	TGTGCCAGCAGCATTAGAGGCTACTCTGGAAACACCATATATTTT
TRBJ2-5	TRBV7-6	NA	NA	CASSFSPSKAAQETQYF	TGTGCCAGCAGCTTTAGTCCCTCTAAAGCGGCCCAAGAGACCCAGTACTTC
TRBJ2-7	TRBV5-1	NA	TRBD2	CASSTASGPSYEQYF	TGCGCCAGCAGCACCGCTAGCGGGCCTTCCTACGAGCAGTACTTC
TRBJ2-7	TRBV2	few	NA	CASSGGEYF	TGTGCCAGCAGTGGGGGGGAGTACTTC
TRBJ1-2	TRBV18	once	NA	CASSPKQDYGYTF	TGTGCCAGCTCACCCAAACAGGACTATGGCTACACCTTC
TRBJ2-5	TRBV2	NA	TRBD1	CASTRDRGETQYF	TGTGCCAGCACCAGGGACAGGGGGGAGACCCAGTACTTC
TRBJ2-7	TRBV11-2	NA	NA	CASSSRGEGRSYEQYF	TGTGCCAGCAGTTCTAGGGGGGAGGGGAGGTCCTACGAGCAGTACTTC
TRBJ2-1	TRBV5-6	NA	NA	CASSFDKYNEQFF	TGTGCCAGCAGCTTTGACAAATACAATGAGCAGTTCTTC
TRBJ2-7	TRBV9	NA	TRBD1	CASSVDGQGYYEQYF	TGTGCCAGCAGCGTAGACGGACAGGGGTACTACGAGCAGTACTTC
TRBJ2-7	TRBV6-6	NA	NA	CATSLGSSYEQYF	TGTGCCACGAGTCTCGGGTCCTCCTACGAGCAGTACTTC
TRBJ1-1	TRBV7-8	NA	TRBD1	CASSGQGALIQAEAFF	TGTGCCAGCAGCGGACAGGGGGCGCTTATTCAGGCTGAAGCTTTCTTT